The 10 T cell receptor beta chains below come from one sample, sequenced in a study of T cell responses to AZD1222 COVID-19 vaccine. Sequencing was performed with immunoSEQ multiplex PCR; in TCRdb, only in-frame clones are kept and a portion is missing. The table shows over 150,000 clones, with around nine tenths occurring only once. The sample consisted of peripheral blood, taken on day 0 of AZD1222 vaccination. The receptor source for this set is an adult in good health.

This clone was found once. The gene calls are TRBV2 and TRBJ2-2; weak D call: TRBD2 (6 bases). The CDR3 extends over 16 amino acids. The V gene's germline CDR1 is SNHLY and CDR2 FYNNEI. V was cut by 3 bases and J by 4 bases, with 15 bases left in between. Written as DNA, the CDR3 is TGTGCCAGCAGTGATGGTATGGGGAGGAGCACCGGGGAGCTGTTTTTT. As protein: CASSDGMGRSTGELFF.

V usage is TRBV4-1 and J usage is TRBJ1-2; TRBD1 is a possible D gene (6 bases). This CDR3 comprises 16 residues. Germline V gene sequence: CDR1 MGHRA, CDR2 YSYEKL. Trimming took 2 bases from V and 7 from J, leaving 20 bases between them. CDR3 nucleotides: TGCGCCAGCAGCCAAATACCTTTTCGGGGGCCCATTGGCTACACCTTC. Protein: CASSQIPFRGPIGYTF.

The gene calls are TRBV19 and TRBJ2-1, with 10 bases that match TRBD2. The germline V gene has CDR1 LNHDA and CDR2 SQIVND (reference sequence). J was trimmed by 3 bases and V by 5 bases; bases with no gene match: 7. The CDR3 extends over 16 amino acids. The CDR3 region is CASSPTSGAYYNEQFF. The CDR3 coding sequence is TGTGCCAGTAGTCCTACTAGCGGGGCCTACTACAATGAGCAGTTCTTC.

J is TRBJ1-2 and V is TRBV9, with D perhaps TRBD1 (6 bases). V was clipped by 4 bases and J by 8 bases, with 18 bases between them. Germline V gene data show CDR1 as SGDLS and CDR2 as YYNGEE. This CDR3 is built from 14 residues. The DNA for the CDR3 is TGTGCCAGCAGCAACACACAGGGTACGCGGGGCTACACCTTC. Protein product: CASSNTQGTRGYTF.

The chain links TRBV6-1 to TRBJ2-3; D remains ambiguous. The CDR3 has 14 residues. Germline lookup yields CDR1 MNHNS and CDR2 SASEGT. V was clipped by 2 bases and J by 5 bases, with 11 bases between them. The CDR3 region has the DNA TGTGCCAGCAGTGAATACGTGAAGGGAGATACGCAGTATTTT. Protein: CASSEYVKGDTQYF.

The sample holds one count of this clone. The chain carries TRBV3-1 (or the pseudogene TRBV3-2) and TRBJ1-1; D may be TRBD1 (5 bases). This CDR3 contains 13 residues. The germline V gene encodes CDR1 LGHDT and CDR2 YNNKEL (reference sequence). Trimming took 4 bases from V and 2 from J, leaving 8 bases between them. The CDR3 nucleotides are TGTGCCAGCAGCCTGGGGGACAACACTGAAGCTTTCTTT. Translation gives CASSLGDNTEAFF.

The DNA of the CDR3 is TGTGCCTCGGATGAGGGGGGTTATAGCAATCAGCCCCAGCATTTT. It codes for CASDEGGYSNQPQHF. V usage is TRBV30 and J usage is TRBJ1-5; D perhaps matches TRBD1 (6 bases). There are 15 residues in the CDR3. Germline loops: CDR1 GTSNPN, CDR2 SVGIG (reference sequence). V was clipped by 7 bases and J by 0 bases, with 16 bases between them.

The CDR3 is CASSPPGTDYGYTF. For the CDR3, the DNA is TGTGCCAGCTCACCACCCGGGACAGACTATGGCTACACCTTC. V usage is TRBV18 and J usage is TRBJ1-2; 7 positions agree with TRBD1. CDR3 length: 14 amino acids. The V gene end was trimmed by 0 bases and the J gene end by 3 bases; junction bases not matched to a gene: 1. CDR1 is KGHSH, CDR2 LQKENI, per germline.

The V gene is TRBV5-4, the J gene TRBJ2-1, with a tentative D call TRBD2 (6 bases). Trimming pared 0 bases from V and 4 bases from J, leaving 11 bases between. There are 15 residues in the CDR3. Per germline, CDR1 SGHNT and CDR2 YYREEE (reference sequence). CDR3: CASSLEDGTYNEQFF. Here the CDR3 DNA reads TGTGCCAGCAGCTTGGAGGACGGGACTTACAATGAGCAGTTCTTC. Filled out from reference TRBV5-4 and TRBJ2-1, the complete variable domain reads ETGVTQSPTHLIKTRGQQVTLRCSSQSGHNTVSWYQQALGQGPQFIFQYYREEENGRGNFPPRFSGLQFPNYSSELNVNALELDDSALYLCASSLEDGTYNEQFFGPGTRLTVL.

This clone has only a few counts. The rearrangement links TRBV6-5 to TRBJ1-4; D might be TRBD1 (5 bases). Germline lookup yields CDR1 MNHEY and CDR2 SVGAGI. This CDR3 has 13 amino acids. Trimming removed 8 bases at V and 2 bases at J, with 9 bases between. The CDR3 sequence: CASAGRTNEKLFF. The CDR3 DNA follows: TGTGCCAGCGCGGGACGGACTAATGAAAAACTGTTTTTT.